These T cell receptor beta chains were read from a single sample in a study of cytomegalovirus exposure and HLA in healthy donors. Profiling relied on immunoSEQ multiplex PCR, and the TCRdb table lists in-frame clones only, not all of them. The sample records about 120,000 clones, 60% to 85% being singletons. Sequenced material: PBMCs. The receptors were sampled from a woman aged 35 to 49 in good health and CMV-seropositive. Each CDR3 is given with its conserved first and last residue. The D gene is left open where the match is weak. Clone sizes are given selectively: once, few, many, or a class where the clone is expanded.

v_gene	j_gene	abundance	d_gene	CDR3aa	CDR3nt
TRBV6-1	TRBJ1-3	.	.	CASSERQISGNTIYF	TGTGCCAGCAGTGAACGACAAATCTCTGGAAACACCATATATTTT
TRBV11-2	TRBJ2-7	few	TRBD2	CASSPGLASYEQYF	TGTGCCAGCAGCCCGGGACTAGCCTCCTACGAGCAGTACTTC
TRBV4-1	TRBJ2-3	.	.	CASSQTRGSTDTQYF	TGCGCCAGCAGCCAGACTAGGGGAAGCACAGATACGCAGTATTTT
TRBV5-6	TRBJ2-7	once	TRBD1	CASSSGTGFYEQYF	TGTGCCAGCAGCTCCGGGACAGGGTTCTACGAGCAGTACTTC
TRBV6-5	TRBJ1-2	.	TRBD1	CASSYGTGYYGYTF	TGTGCCAGCAGTTACGGGACAGGGTACTATGGCTACACCTTC
TRBV30	TRBJ2-3	.	TRBD2	CAWSSLTSGRDTQYF	TGTGCCTGGAGTTCCCTGACTAGCGGGAGGGATACGCAGTATTTT
TRBV12-5	TRBJ2-3	.	.	CASGPVSTDTQYF	TGTGCTAGTGGCCCGGTAAGCACAGATACGCAGTATTTT
TRBV4-2	TRBJ2-7	.	.	CASSPEAFTYEQYF	TGTGCCAGCAGCCCAGAAGCCTTCACCTACGAGCAGTACTTC
TRBV6-5	TRBJ2-1	few	TRBD2	CASSTSGVEDNEQFF	TGTGCCAGCAGCACTAGCGGAGTTGAGGACAATGAGCAGTTCTTC
TRBV6-5	TRBJ1-2	.	TRBD1	CASSSTGGNYGYTF	TGTGCCAGCAGTAGCACAGGGGGCAACTATGGCTACACCTTC
TRBV4-3	TRBJ1-2	once	.	CASSLGQGYTF	TGCGCCAGCAGCCTAGGACAGGGCTACACCTTC
TRBV9	TRBJ2-5	.	.	CASSVAGQQETQYF	TGTGCCAGCAGCGTGGCGGGTCAACAAGAGACCCAGTACTTC
TRBV7-9	TRBJ1-4	once	TRBD1	CASSSGQGVATNEKLFF	TGTGCCAGCAGCAGCGGACAGGGGGTTGCAACTAATGAAAAACTGTTTTTT
TRBV4-1	TRBJ1-5	few	.	CASSQESQYRNQPQHF	TGCGCCAGCAGCCAAGAATCCCAGTATCGCAATCAGCCCCAGCATTTT
TRBV14	TRBJ2-7	.	TRBD2	CASSQGPGGPHEQYF	TGTGCCAGCAGCCAAGGTCCGGGGGGGCCTCACGAGCAGTACTTC
TRBV5-6	TRBJ2-7	.	.	CASSRTQAYEQYF	TGTGCCAGCAGCCGCACACAGGCTTACGAGCAGTACTTC